This T cell receptor beta chain originates from a study of post-analysis software for immune sequencing data. Study information: Relapsing-remitting, secondary progressive and progressive-relapsing multiple sclerosis were all included among the disease courses.

Study-wide points: People with multiple sclerosis had a significantly lower normalized Chao1 diversity than controls did. Among four or five TRBV segments more frequent in patients than controls were TRBV5-6, TRBV5-1 and TRBV20-1.

Unique molecular identifiers featured in each of the TCR beta cDNA libraries. It was from approximately 0.91 to 9.4 million T cells that about 540,000 cDNA molecules came. MiXCR, applied by TCRdb to the PCR reads, yields one record per CDR3 protein. This sample carries approximately 730,000 distinct CDR3 sequences, about 27% of them seen once, and the ten largest clones take roughly 0.54%. The CDR3 has 13 amino acids. Germline lookup yields CDR1 MGHRA and CDR2 YSYEKL. The germline V and J ends were trimmed by 0 bases and 10 bases, with 10 bases remaining between them. Points on this clonotype: Its antigen is undetermined.

This TCR was recovered from a girl between 5 and 17 years old with multiple sclerosis. The rearrangement links TRBV4-1 to TRBJ2-1; D unclear. Sequenced input: blood. CDR3 in amino acids: CASSQDLSSEQFF. The CDR3 nucleotides are TGCGCCAGCAGCCAAGATCTTAGTTCGGAGCAGTTCTTC.